This TCR beta chain was documented in a study of cytomegalovirus exposure and HLA in healthy donors. Whole-study findings and limits: DRB1 showed the most TCR associations and HLA-C the fewest in a later analysis, as rates varied by HLA locus.

From germline, CDR1 is SEHNR and CDR2 FQNEAQ (reference sequence). CDR3 length: 13 amino acids. The trim removed 11 bases at V and 5 bases at J, leaving 10 bases unmatched. As concerns this clone: No antigen is known for it.

Both 60 Vbeta primers and 13 Jbeta primers went into the PCR. Data came from immunoSEQ multiplex PCR; TCRdb stores just in-frame clones and leaves some out. The table lists 120,000 or so clones, 76% of them singletons. The origin of this receptor is a man aged 25 to 45 in good health and CMV-seropositive. This chain connects TRBV7-9 to TRBJ2-5; 8 nucleotides line up with TRBD2. Sequencing used PBMCs. CDR3 region: CASHRGGGETQYF. CDR3 nucleotide sequence: TGTGCCTCTCACCGGGGGGGCGGGGAGACCCAGTACTTC.